This T cell receptor (beta chain) was found in a study of CXCR3-negative and CXCR3-positive naive CD8 T cells (dated by TCRdb to between 2018 and 2021). For the wider study: In total, about 135 million TRB reads were obtained, which works out to roughly 1.5 +/- 0.3 million reads per library. Diversity and physicochemical repertoire analyses covered some ten donors pooled from two independent experiments. TRBV-TRBJ cluster analysis included naive subsets from roughly 5 donors and memory cells from 3 donors. Study-wide findings and limitations: Similar TRBV-TRBJ usage was shown by naive CXCR3-negative and CXCR3-positive cells from the same donor, whereas distinct patterns were shown by memory cells. Because CXCR3 expression was partially decreased after cryopreservation, freshly isolated PBMCs were used for most assays. Because surface CD5, which has been linked to self-reactivity in mice, was comparable between naive subsets, TCR interaction strength was also inferred from TRB CDR3 physicochemical properties. Comparably high repertoire diversity was found in both naive subsets, whereas much lower repertoire diversity was found in memory CD8+ T cells. TRB CDR3s from CXCR3-positive naive cells showed higher hydrophobicity (lower Kidera factor 4), lower energy, and higher strength and volume indices than CXCR3-negative naive cells.

Each CD8+ T cell subset was flow-sorted in triplicate, with roughly 300,000 cells per subset placed directly into RLT lysis buffer. To exclude memory contaminants, naive CD8+ T cells were stringently defined as CD45RO-CCR7+CD27+CD95-. Using standard density gradient centrifugation, peripheral blood mononuclear cells were isolated from buffy coats. Naive CXCR3-negative and CXCR3-positive CD8+ T cells were flow-sorted using a FACSAria III. An RNeasy Mini Kit was used to extract total RNA from the sorted cells. Reads for this sample came from a NextSeq 550. The Human TCR Profiling Kit (MiLaboratory) was used to make UMI-labeled 5' RACE TRB cDNA libraries. The full amount of extracted RNA was used for cDNA synthesis, and the full amount of resulting cDNA was used for PCR amplification. The libraries were made side by side, with each library going through the same number of PCR cycles. As for the authors' bioinformatics: MIGEC and MiXCR extracted about 50,000 +/- 10,000 unique UMI-labeled TRB cDNA molecules per library, requiring at least two reads per UMI. On average, each library contained 40,000 +/- 10,000 functional in-frame TRB CDR3 nucleotide clonotypes without stop codons. After downsampling to 5000 UMI-labeled TRB molecules per sample, diversity metrics such as normalized Shannon-Wiener and Chao1 were calculated in VDJtools. For the central five CDR3 residues, VDJtools calculated physicochemical properties weighted by clonotype size, namely interaction energy, strength, volume and Kidera factor 4. Following TCRdb reprocessing, every CDR3 protein sequence forms one entry, and DNA is not provided. None of the V and J calls come from the authors' own analysis; TCRdb made them. Per the sample table, the count is 90,000 to 95,000 distinct CDR3 sequences. The ten largest make up around 1.5% of the sample.

Concerning this clonotype: There is no known antigen for this receptor.

Based on the germline V gene, the CDR1 and CDR2 sequences are MDHEN and SYDVKM. The CDR3 holds 14 amino acids from the cysteine to the phenylalanine. DNA is not on record. This receptor was taken from a human donor in good health. Some clones in this sample may be carry-over from other donors' samples. The chain links TRBV28 with TRBJ2-7; TCRdb calls TRBD1, which cannot be checked without DNA. Sequenced: naive CXCR3- CD8+ T cells from blood. The sample's cell subset or site, from its label and the paper: CD45RO-CCR7+CD27+CD95- naive CD8+ T cells lacking CXCR3 (TNR3-). This receptor carries the CDR3 CASSSGTASYEQYF. The full variable domain, completed from the reference TRBV28 and TRBJ2-7 proteins outside the CDR3, reads DVKVTQSSRYLVKRTGEKVFLECVQDMDHENMFWYRQDPGLGLRLIYFSYDVKMKEKGDIPEGYSVSREKKERFSLILESASTNQTSMYLCASSSGTASYEQYFGPGTRLTVT.